The 10 T cell receptor beta chains reported below all come from one sample, sequenced in a study of T-cell memory formation after mild COVID-19. TCRdb redid the calling of the 5' RACE reads with MiXCR, one entry per CDR3 protein. There are over 350,000 distinct CDR3 sequences in the sample; 16% occur only once, and about 22% lies in the top ten. Sequenced sample: PBMCs or a T cell subset sorted from them (not recorded which). The receptors come from a man between 18 and 35 years old who had mild COVID-19 (a few samples of this study predate the infection). Cell type and time point are not known.

The chain carries TRBV29-1 and TRBJ2-3; D is perhaps TRBD1 (5 bases). The CDR3 extends over 13 amino acids. Germline V CDR1 and CDR2: SQVTM, ANQGSEA. Between the trimmed V and J ends, which lost 7 bases and 3 bases, there was a span of 14 bases. The CDR3 loop reads CSADRRSTDTQYF. CDR3 DNA: TGCAGCGCAGACAGAAGATCTACAGATACGCAGTATTTT.

This clonotype has a handful of counts. This chain connects TRBV11-1 to TRBJ2-6; weak D call: TRBD2 (6 bases). There are 15 residues in the CDR3. V lost 7 bases to trimming and J lost 0 bases, with 10 bases between them. Germline V gene data show CDR1 as SGHAT and CDR2 as FQDESV (reference sequence). CDR3 coding DNA: TGTGCCAGCACGTTGCGGGGCTCTGGGGCCAACGTCCTGACTTTC. It is translated as CASTLRGSGANVLTF.

CDR3 amino acids: CASSLNSHQPQHF. CDR3 nucleotide sequence: TGTGCCAGCAGTTTGAACAGCCATCAGCCCCAGCATTTT. J is TRBJ1-5 and V is TRBV12-3 or TRBV12-4; D unresolved. The CDR3 extends over 13 amino acids. Trimming took off 3 bases at V and 5 bases at J, with 8 bases between the two ends.

In this sample, this clonotype turned up many times. CDR3 loop: CASSSSGTGSYEQYF. The CDR3 DNA reads as TGCGCCAGCAGCTCGTCCGGGACAGGGTCTTACGAGCAGTACTTC. The V call is TRBV5-1, the J call TRBJ2-7, with TRBD1 matching over 9 bases. This CDR3 comprises 15 residues. Trimming at V came to 3 bases and at J to 4 bases, leaving 8 bases not matched to a gene. Germline-derived CDR1 and CDR2 are SGHRS and YFSETQ. Variable domain in full (rest from reference TRBV5-1 and TRBJ2-7): KAGVTQTPRYLIKTRGQQVTLSCSPISGHRSVSWYQQTPGQGLQFLFEYFSETQRNKGNFPGRFSGRQFSNSRSEMNVSTLELGDSALYLCASSSSGTGSYEQYFGPGTRLTVT.

CDR3 bases: TGTGCCAGCAGCTTATACGGGGGGGTCTCCTACGAGCAGTACTTC. It encodes CASSLYGGVSYEQYF. The chain has TRBV7-2 and TRBJ2-7; 8 bases align to TRBD2. This CDR3 spans 15 amino acids. Germline values: CDR1 SGHTA, CDR2 FQGNSA. The J segment lost 0 bases and the V segment lost 2 bases, leaving 3 bases of the junction unmatched.

The table lists this clonotype with a few counts. The chain carries TRBV7-2 and TRBJ2-3; maybe TRBD2 (5 bases). This CDR3 spans 15 amino acids. Germline CDR1 is SGHTA and CDR2 is FQGNSA. V was clipped by 1 base and J by 8 bases, with 16 bases between them. CDR3 nucleotide sequence: TGTGCCAGCAGCTTAGGTGTAGAGGCTCGGGGTACGCAGTATTTT. Its translation is CASSLGVEARGTQYF.

This clonotype showed up just a few times. The gene calls are TRBV7-3 and TRBJ2-3, with D perhaps TRBD1 or TRBD2 (5 bases each). With 10 bases removed from V and 6 bases from J, the gap between germline ends came to 23 bases. CDR1 and CDR2 (germline): SGHTA, FQGTGA. The CDR3 totals 15 residues. In DNA form, the CDR3 reads TGTGCCACGCGGGCAGGTGGGGGTCCTGTCGATACGCAGTATTTT. Its translation is CATRAGGGPVDTQYF.

This clonotype was observed a handful of times. V gene TRBV7-8 combines with J gene TRBJ2-3, with D perhaps assigned TRBD1 or TRBD2 (5 bases each). CDR3 length: 13 amino acids. V lost 8 bases and J lost 2, with 11 bases in between. CDR1 and CDR2 (germline): SGHVS, FQNEAQ. CDR3 residues: CASGPGPTDTQYF. The CDR3 DNA is TGTGCCAGCGGACCGGGACCCACAGATACGCAGTATTTT.

The chain recombines TRBV3-1 with TRBJ1-2, with D perhaps TRBD1 (6 bases). The V and J ends lost 5 bases and 8 bases respectively, with 21 bases between them. CDR1 is LGHDT, CDR2 YNNKEL, per germline (reference sequence). There are 15 residues in the CDR3. The CDR3 loop is CASSYDPQGRGGYTF. Here the CDR3 DNA reads TGTGCCAGCAGCTACGATCCACAGGGCAGAGGCGGCTACACCTTC.

This clonotype was picked up many times. J is TRBJ2-2 and V is TRBV9, with no clear D. Trimming cost V 4 bases and J 3 bases, with 4 bases left between them. Germline CDR1 and CDR2: SGDLS and YYNGEE. The CDR3 contains 12 residues. The CDR3 DNA is TGTGCCAGCAGCAGGTACACCGGGGAGCTGTTTTTT. Translation: CASSRYTGELFF.